The next 29 T cell receptor beta chains were all read from a single sample in a study of control samples from healthy donors and cancer patients. The protocol was immunoSEQ multiplex PCR, while the TCRdb copy is restricted to in-frame clones and leaves out a portion. The repertoire holds approximately 160,000 clones, about 91% seen once, with just over 2% in the top ten. Sequenced: blood. All receptors come from a woman between 40 and 50 years old in good health.

The chain joins TRBV28 to TRBJ1-5; possibly TRBD1 for D (6 bases). Germline CDR1 MDHEN, CDR2 SYDVKM. The CDR3 covers 15 residues. Trimming cost V 9 bases and J 0 bases, with 15 bases left between them. The CDR3 DNA reads TGTGCCAGTTCCAGGGGCCTGAATAGCAATCAGCCCCAGCATTTT. This gives the protein CASSRGLNSNQPQHF.

The chain has TRBV7-9 and TRBJ2-1, with 8 bases aligning to TRBD1. Germline CDR1 is SEHNR and CDR2 is FQNEAQ (reference sequence). V dropped 4 bases and J dropped 9; count of bases not matched to a gene: 14. There are 16 residues in the CDR3. The CDR3 sequence: CASSSGLAGGFPEQFF. In nucleotides, the CDR3 is TGTGCCAGCAGCTCCGGTCTGGCAGGGGGCTTCCCTGAGCAGTTCTTC.

The chain is built from TRBV5-1 and TRBJ1-1, with a tentative D call TRBD1 (5 bases). Germline CDR1 is SGHRS and CDR2 is YFSETQ. V was trimmed by 0 bases and J by 4 bases, leaving 16 bases between them. There are 16 residues in the CDR3. The CDR3 spells CASSLVGAGSGTEAFF. CDR3 nucleotides: TGCGCCAGCAGCTTGGTAGGGGCGGGATCGGGCACTGAAGCTTTCTTT.

This chain uses TRBV4-1 with TRBJ1-5; 9 bases align to TRBD1. The CDR3 contains 16 residues. V lost 2 bases and J lost 1; bases outside the gene matches: 3. Germline CDR1 reads MGHRA; CDR2 reads YSYEKL. CDR3 nucleotides: TGCGCCAGCAGCCAACCGGGACAGGGAAGCAATCAGCCCCAGCATTTT. Translation: CASSQPGQGSNQPQHF.

The chain joins TRBV14 to TRBJ2-2; D ambiguous. This CDR3 is built from 12 residues. Trimming stripped 0 bases from V and 14 bases from J, with 10 bases between. Germline V gene lookup returns CDR1 SGHDN and CDR2 FVKESK. The CDR3 is CASSQERLELFF. In DNA form, the CDR3 reads TGTGCCAGCAGCCAAGAAAGGCTGGAACTGTTTTTT.

The chain has TRBV12-3 or TRBV12-4 and TRBJ1-3; D unclear. The CDR3 has 11 amino acids. V was clipped by 5 bases and J by 6 bases, with 5 bases between them. The CDR3 loop is CASSPINTIYF. The CDR3 nucleotides are TGTGCCAGCAGTCCTATAAACACCATATATTTT.

This clone was seen just once. This chain joins TRBV28 and TRBJ1-6; 11 bases map to TRBD1. The CDR3 is 15 residues long. Germline V lookup: CDR1 MDHEN, CDR2 SYDVKM. The J segment lost 13 bases and the V segment lost 2 bases, leaving 7 bases of the junction unmatched. The CDR3 DNA sequence: TGTGCCAGCAGTTTAGGCCGGGACAGGGGGTTCCCCCTCCACTTT. Protein sequence: CASSLGRDRGFPLHF.

The chain links TRBV5-1 to TRBJ1-2, with D perhaps TRBD1 (5 bases). Trimming removed 3 bases from V and 1 base from J, with 10 bases in between. Germline V gene sequence: CDR1 SGHRS, CDR2 YFSETQ. CDR3 length: 14 residues. The CDR3 region has the DNA TGCGCCAGCAGCTCGGGACGGAATAACTATGGCTACACCTTC. Protein: CASSSGRNNYGYTF. The variable domain in full, completed from reference TRBV5-1 and TRBJ1-2, reads KAGVTQTPRYLIKTRGQQVTLSCSPISGHRSVSWYQQTPGQGLQFLFEYFSETQRNKGNFPGRFSGRQFSNSRSEMNVSTLELGDSALYLCASSSGRNNYGYTFGSGTRLTVV.

This clone was detected once. CDR3 coding DNA: TGTGCCAGCAGCCAAGTTGTGGGCGCGGTCAATGAGCAGTTCTTC. This translates into CASSQVVGAVNEQFF. The chain recombines TRBV14 with TRBJ2-1; D gene uncertain. This CDR3 is built from 15 residues. V lost 1 base and J lost 6, with 13 bases in between. CDR1 and CDR2 (germline): SGHDN, FVKESK.

The rearrangement joins TRBV11-2 to TRBJ1-6; no firm D call. This CDR3 has 14 amino acids. V was trimmed by 6 bases and J by 10 bases, leaving 16 bases between them. Germline V gene sequence: CDR1 SGHAT, CDR2 FQNNGV. CDR3 coding DNA: TGTGCCAGCAGTCCCTCCGTGGGAGGCTCACCCCTCCACTTT. Translation gives CASSPSVGGSPLHF.

The chain carries TRBV7-9 and TRBJ2-7, with D unresolved. In germline, CDR1 is SEHNR, CDR2 FQNEAQ (reference sequence). The CDR3 consists of 13 residues. V was shortened by 3 bases and J by 6 bases, with 12 bases between the two germline ends. DNA of the CDR3: TGTGCCAGCAGCTTTGGGGAACTCGGCGAGCAGTACTTC. The encoded protein is CASSFGELGEQYF.

The chain joins TRBV7-9 to TRBJ2-3; TRBD1 matches at 9 bases. The CDR3 length is 16 residues. V trimming: 5 bases; J trimming: 4 bases; junction bases outside the gene matches: 10. In germline, CDR1 is SEHNR, CDR2 FQNEAQ (reference sequence). In DNA, the CDR3 is TGTGCCAGCAGCCTACATACAGGGGGCTTCGCAGATACGCAGTATTTT. This gives the protein CASSLHTGGFADTQYF.

The V and J genes are TRBV6-5 and TRBJ2-7; D could derive from TRBD1 or TRBD2 (7 bases each). Germline CDR1 MNHEY, CDR2 SVGAGI. With 6 bases removed from V and 2 bases from J, the gap between germline ends came to 14 bases. The CDR3 contains 14 residues. The CDR3 here is CASSAGGTTYEQYF. CDR3 DNA: TGTGCCAGCAGCGCAGGGGGGACTACCTACGAGCAGTACTTC.

The chain has TRBV4-2 and TRBJ1-2; the D gene is possibly TRBD1 (5 bases). The CDR3 contains 16 residues. V gave up 0 bases and J gave up 7 bases, with 18 bases separating them. Germline V gives CDR1 LGHNA, CDR2 YNFKEQ. The CDR3 loop is CASSQDPGGTRGGYTF. The CDR3 DNA reads TGTGCCAGCAGCCAAGATCCTGGGGGGACGAGGGGTGGCTACACCTTC.

The V call is TRBV19, the J call TRBJ2-1; D unclear. The CDR3 is 13 residues long. Trimming stripped 1 base from V and 9 bases from J, with 10 bases between. Looked up from germline, CDR1 is LNHDA and CDR2 is SQIVND (reference sequence). CDR3 residues: CASSIGAKGEQFF. The CDR3 bases are TGTGCCAGTAGTATAGGGGCAAAGGGTGAGCAGTTCTTC.

As to this clone: A read error may produce the germline difference seen at one junction end. This chain joins TRBV19 and TRBJ1-1; D not certain. This CDR3 region has 14 residues. The germline V gene encodes CDR1 LNHDA and CDR2 SQIVND (reference sequence). The CDR3, as DNA: TGTGCCAGTAGCATAGACTGGTTGAACACTGAAGCTTTCTTT. Encoded protein: CASSIDWLNTEAFF. Looking up the rest from reference TRBV19 and TRBJ1-1 gives the full variable domain: DGGITQSPKYLFRKEGQNVTLSCEQNLNHDAMYWYRQDPGQGLRLIYYSQIVNDFQKGDIAEGYSVSREKKESFPLTVTSAQKNPTAFYLCASSIDWLNTEAFFGQGTRLTVV.

The chain is built from TRBV2 and TRBJ2-3; no clear D gene. Germline V gene lookup returns CDR1 SNHLY and CDR2 FYNNEI. V was pared by 3 bases and J by 5 bases, with 18 bases between. CDR3 size: 16 residues. CDR3 in DNA: TGTGCCAGCAGTGATTTTTCGGGTTGGGGTGAAGATACGCAGTATTTT. Translated: CASSDFSGWGEDTQYF.

The chain employs TRBV7-2 and TRBJ1-6; possible D gene TRBD1, 6 bases. CDR3 length equals 14 residues. V was clipped by 4 bases and J by 10 bases, with 14 bases between them. Germline CDR1 SGHTA, CDR2 FQGNSA. The CDR3 loop reads CASSSLTTGSPLHF. The CDR3 bases are TGTGCCAGCAGCTCCCTAACCACAGGGTCACCCCTCCACTTT.

The rearrangement uses TRBV5-4 and TRBJ2-7; 7 bases are a match to TRBD2. Germline CDR1 reads SGHNT; CDR2 reads YYREEE (reference sequence). V trimming: 0 bases; J trimming: 8 bases; junction bases outside the gene matches: 11. The CDR3 is made up of 15 amino acids. CDR3 region: CASSLGREGTIQQYF. Here the CDR3 DNA reads TGTGCCAGCAGCTTGGGCAGGGAGGGAACTATCCAGCAGTACTTC.

This chain uses TRBV9 with TRBJ2-7; 9 nucleotides agree with TRBD2. The length of the CDR3 is 16 residues. J gave up 2 bases and V 3 bases, and 9 bases lay outside the gene matches. Germline V gives CDR1 SGDLS, CDR2 YYNGEE. The CDR3 coding sequence is TGTGCCAGCAGCGCCGGCGGAGCGGGGGGTGCCTACGAGCAGTACTTC. It encodes CASSAGGAGGAYEQYF.

Regarding this clone: Sequence at one end of the junction differs from germline and may be a read error. V gene TRBV11-2 combines with J gene TRBJ2-7; 8 nucleotides agree with TRBD1. There are 13 residues in the CDR3. Germline V CDR1 and CDR2: SGHAT, FQNNGV. DNA of the CDR3: TGTGCCAGCAGCGTAGACAGGGGCTACGAGCAGTACTTC. Translated, it gives CASSVDRGYEQYF.

The rearrangement joins TRBV27 to TRBJ2-7; 7 nucleotides align to TRBD1. Per the germline V gene, CDR1 is MNHEY and CDR2 is SMNVEV (reference sequence). This CDR3 comprises 14 residues. Germline trimming cut 1 base from V and 7 bases from J; bases unmatched to any gene: 7. The CDR3 DNA reads as TGTGCCAGCAGTTTATTACAGGGACAGATAGAGCAGTACTTC. Translation gives CASSLLQGQIEQYF.

DNA for the CDR3: TGCGCCAGCAGCTTGGCCTCTGGCGGGGGTTTAAATTGGGATGAGCAGTTCTTC. Translated, it gives CASSLASGGGLNWDEQFF. The chain carries TRBV5-1 and TRBJ2-1; 7 bases fit TRBD2. Germline V gives CDR1 SGHRS, CDR2 YFSETQ. The V gene end was trimmed by 0 bases and the J gene end by 8 bases; junction bases not matched to a gene: 17. This CDR3 is 18 amino acids long.

This sequence joins TRBV6-5 and TRBJ1-2; 9 nucleotides line up with TRBD1. This CDR3 comprises 15 residues. Germline CDR1 is MNHEY and CDR2 is SVGAGI. Germline trimming cut 2 bases from V and 7 bases from J; bases unmatched to any gene: 8. The CDR3 here is CASSYTGTGSGGYTF. The CDR3 DNA sequence: TGTGCCAGCAGTTACACGGGGACAGGGTCCGGTGGCTACACCTTC.

The J gene is TRBJ2-1, the V gene TRBV3-1 (or the pseudogene TRBV3-2); weak D call: TRBD2 (6 bases). V shed 4 bases and J shed 8 bases, with 6 bases lying between them. The germline CDR1 and CDR2 sequences are LGHDT and YNNKEL (reference sequence). This CDR3 has 11 residues. The CDR3 is CASSPGDEQFF. The CDR3 DNA reads as TGTGCCAGCAGCCCGGGGGATGAGCAGTTCTTC.

The chain uses TRBV11-2 and TRBJ1-2; 12 nucleotides match TRBD1. Trimming took 5 bases from V and 4 from J; bases not matched to a gene: 8. Germline V gene sequence: CDR1 SGHAT, CDR2 FQNNGV. This CDR3 is built from 16 residues. The CDR3 DNA follows: TGTGCCAGCAGCCCGGGACAGGGGGCGCAATCCTATGGCTACACCTTC. Translated: CASSPGQGAQSYGYTF.

The V call is TRBV3-1 (or the pseudogene TRBV3-2), the J call TRBJ1-3; 8 bases agree with TRBD1. The CDR3 runs to 14 residues. Germline assignment: CDR1 LGHDT and CDR2 YNNKEL (reference sequence). Trimming took 4 bases from V and 2 from J; bases not matched to a gene: 1. The CDR3 coding sequence is TGTGCCAGCAGCCTGACAGGGGCTGGAAACACCATATATTTT. As protein: CASSLTGAGNTIYF.

The chain carries TRBV6-6 and TRBJ1-5, with 11 bases identical to TRBD1. V trimming: 5 bases; J trimming: 4 bases; junction bases outside the gene matches: 7. CDR1 is MNHNY and CDR2 is SVGAGI in the germline V gene (reference sequence). The CDR3 is 16 amino acids. CDR3 sequence: CASSPLDRGRNQPQHF. The DNA of the CDR3 is TGTGCCAGCAGTCCCTTGGACAGGGGGCGGAATCAGCCCCAGCATTTT.

The chain joins TRBV12-5 to TRBJ1-4; no clear D gene. Trimming took 7 bases from V and 10 from J, leaving 10 bases between them. Germline CDR1 is LGHNT and CDR2 is FRNRAP. CDR3 length: 11 residues. CDR3 DNA sequence: TGTGCTAGTGCGGCGTTTGGAAAACTGTTTTTT. It is translated as CASAAFGKLFF.